These 18 T cell receptor beta chains originate from one sample sequenced in a study of siplizumab effects on memory and regulatory T cells. Measured with immunoSEQ multiplex PCR; TCRdb has only the in-frame clones, and not every one. The sample includes under 100,000 clones, roughly 94% of them seen just once. The sequencing sample was made of non-Treg CD4+ T cells sorted from blood. These receptors all stem from a human donor in good health.

The chain recombines TRBV25-1 with TRBJ1-1; 7 bases map to TRBD1. The V gene's germline CDR1 is MGHDK and CDR2 SYGVNS. The CDR3 spans 14 residues. V shed 6 bases, J shed 5 bases, and the junction held 9 bases outside the gene matches. The CDR3 DNA follows: TGTGCCAGCAGGGAGACAGGGTTCTTGACTGAAGCTTTCTTT. This codes for CASRETGFLTEAFF.

The gene calls are TRBV19 and TRBJ2-3, with TRBD1 identical over 8 bases. The trim removed 10 bases at V and 2 bases at J, leaving 11 bases unmatched. From germline, CDR1 is LNHDA and CDR2 SQIVND (reference sequence). The CDR3 spans 15 residues. The CDR3, as DNA: TGTGCCACTAAAAGACAGGGGTCTTACACAGATACGCAGTATTTT. Translated: CATKRQGSYTDTQYF.

V usage is TRBV6-6 and J usage is TRBJ1-6; weak D call: TRBD1 (5 bases). Germline-derived CDR1 and CDR2 are MNHNY and SVGAGI (reference sequence). V gave up 7 bases and J gave up 7 bases, with 11 bases separating them. The CDR3 contains 13 residues. The CDR3: CASNLGRNSPLHF. CDR3 coding DNA: TGTGCCAGCAATTTGGGGCGGAATTCACCCCTCCACTTT.

This chain connects TRBV6-6 to TRBJ2-2, with 9 bases identical to TRBD1. Germline values: CDR1 MNHNY, CDR2 SVGAGI (reference sequence). The V segment lost 6 bases and the J segment 6 bases; nucleotides outside the gene matches: 11. The CDR3 extends over 16 amino acids. The CDR3 sequence: CASRDTGQGMPGELFF. CDR3 nucleotides: TGTGCCAGCAGAGATACGGGACAGGGTATGCCCGGGGAGCTGTTTTTT.

This clone was counted between two and nine times. J is TRBJ2-1 and V is TRBV9; TRBD2 matches 7 bases. CDR1 is SGDLS and CDR2 is YYNGEE in the germline V gene. The CDR3 has 14 amino acids. The V segment lost 0 bases and the J segment 10 bases; nucleotides outside the gene matches: 7. For the CDR3, the DNA is TGTGCCAGCAGCGTAGGTCTAGCGGTGCGGGAGCAGTTCTTC. Encoded protein: CASSVGLAVREQFF.

This clone was seen a single time. The chain joins TRBV6-5 to TRBJ2-7; 8 bases line up with TRBD1. J lost 4 bases, V lost 6 bases, and 8 bases had no gene match. This CDR3 contains 14 residues. Germline-derived CDR1 and CDR2 are MNHEY and SVGAGI. The CDR3, as DNA: TGTGCCAGCAGCCGCGACAGGGGAAAGTACGAGCAGTACTTC. Residues: CASSRDRGKYEQYF.

The count of this clone is one. V usage is TRBV19 and J usage is TRBJ2-5; D is unclear. The V end was cut by 4 bases, the J end by 4 bases, with 4 bases between. The CDR3 length is 11 residues. CDR1 is LNHDA and CDR2 is SQIVND in the germline V gene (reference sequence). CDR3 nucleotide sequence: TGTGCCAGTAGTACTCGAGAGACCCAGTACTTC. Translated, it gives CASSTRETQYF. Full variable domain (missing parts from reference TRBV19 and TRBJ2-5): DGGITQSPKYLFRKEGQNVTLSCEQNLNHDAMYWYRQDPGQGLRLIYYSQIVNDFQKGDIAEGYSVSREKKESFPLTVTSAQKNPTAFYLCASSTRETQYFGPGTRLLVL.

The chain carries TRBV5-1 and TRBJ2-3; D remains ambiguous. Trimming took off 1 base at V and 2 bases at J, with 11 bases between the two ends. The CDR3 has 15 amino acids. Germline CDR1 SGHRS, CDR2 YFSETQ. The CDR3 spells CASSLLGFPTDTQYF. CDR3 sequence (DNA): TGCGCCAGCAGCTTGTTAGGGTTTCCCACAGATACGCAGTATTTT. Based on the CDR3 plus reference TRBV5-1 and TRBJ2-3, the full variable domain is KAGVTQTPRYLIKTRGQQVTLSCSPISGHRSVSWYQQTPGQGLQFLFEYFSETQRNKGNFPGRFSGRQFSNSRSEMNVSTLELGDSALYLCASSLLGFPTDTQYFGPGTRLTVL.

The genes are TRBV28 and TRBJ2-7; 7 bases match TRBD1. This CDR3 is built from 14 residues. Germline CDR1 reads MDHEN; CDR2 reads SYDVKM. V lost 8 bases and J lost 6; bases outside the gene matches: 13. The CDR3: CASGRDRTGLEQYF. The CDR3, as DNA: TGTGCCAGCGGCAGGGACCGGACAGGCCTCGAGCAGTACTTC.

V usage is TRBV9 and J usage is TRBJ2-5; 7 bases are a match to TRBD2. The germline V gene has CDR1 SGDLS and CDR2 YYNGEE. The ends lost 4 bases at V and 5 bases at J; junction bases unmatched: 17. The CDR3 is 17 amino acids. The CDR3 DNA reads as TGTGCCAGCAGCCCCCTTGGAGCGGGTGGGGGAGGGGAGACCCAGTACTTC. Its protein is CASSPLGAGGGGETQYF.

The rearrangement uses TRBV9 and TRBJ2-1, with 8 bases fitting TRBD2. After removal of 3 bases from V and 3 bases from J, the junction contained 8 bases not matched to a gene. CDR1 is SGDLS, CDR2 YYNGEE, per germline. CDR3 length: 16 amino acids. The CDR3 DNA reads TGTGCCAGCAGCGGGTCCCGGGGACTAGTCTACAATGAGCAGTTCTTC. As protein: CASSGSRGLVYNEQFF.

The V and J genes are TRBV28 and TRBJ1-2; D is unresolved. V was clipped by 5 bases and J by 2 bases, with 9 bases between them. Looked up from germline, CDR1 is MDHEN and CDR2 is SYDVKM. The CDR3 has 13 residues. This chain's CDR3 is CASSPQANYGYTF. The CDR3 DNA reads TGTGCCAGCAGTCCGCAAGCCAACTATGGCTACACCTTC.

This clone was counted a single time. This chain joins TRBV10-1 and TRBJ2-1; TRBD1 matches at 7 bases. V gave up 4 bases and J gave up 2 bases; unmatched junction bases: 5. Germline CDR1 and CDR2: WNHNN and SYGVQD (reference sequence). This CDR3 comprises 15 residues. CDR3 coding DNA: TGCGCCAGCAGTGGGACAGGCCGTGCCTACAATGAGCAGTTCTTC. It is translated as CASSGTGRAYNEQFF.

The chain is built from TRBV11-2 and TRBJ1-4; 8 bases line up with TRBD1. The CDR3 is 14 residues long. Germline CDR1 and CDR2: SGHAT and FQNNGV. V lost 5 bases, J lost 5 bases, and 4 bases stayed unmatched. CDR3 region: CASSRDRLNEKLFF. In DNA form, the CDR3 reads TGTGCCAGCAGCCGGGACAGGTTGAATGAAAAACTGTTTTTT.

The gene calls are TRBV6-5 and TRBJ1-3; D is undetermined. The CDR3 is 14 amino acids. Germline CDR1 is MNHEY and CDR2 is SVGAGI. The V gene lost 2 bases and the J gene lost 2 bases, with 7 bases spanning the gap. This CDR3 is CASSYSSAGNTIYF. The CDR3 DNA is TGTGCCAGCAGTTACAGCAGTGCTGGAAACACCATATATTTT.

The V call is TRBV7-9, the J call TRBJ2-1, with no clear D. V was clipped by 0 bases and J by 6 bases, with 6 bases between them. CDR1 SEHNR and CDR2 FQNEAQ come from the germline V gene (reference sequence). The CDR3 sequence is 13 residues long. CDR3 nucleotides: TGTGCCAGCAGCTTAGCTCTTTTCAATGAGCAGTTCTTC. Protein product: CASSLALFNEQFF.

The V call is TRBV6-5, the J call TRBJ1-5; D is undetermined. CDR1 and CDR2 (germline): MNHEY, SVGAGI. With 4 bases removed from V and 13 bases from J, the gap between germline ends came to 14 bases. The CDR3 extends over 12 amino acids. Here the CDR3 reads CASSSSDRRQHF. CDR3 nucleotides: TGTGCCAGCAGTTCGTCAGACCGCCGTCAGCATTTT.

The V gene is TRBV5-1, the J gene TRBJ1-2; 11 bases fit TRBD1. Trimming cost V 3 bases and J 4 bases; bases outside gene matches: 11. CDR1 and CDR2 (germline): SGHRS, YFSETQ. CDR3 length: 17 amino acids. The CDR3: CASSSLGTGGSGYGYTF. CDR3 sequence (DNA): TGCGCCAGCAGCTCCTTGGGGACAGGGGGTAGTGGCTATGGCTACACCTTC.